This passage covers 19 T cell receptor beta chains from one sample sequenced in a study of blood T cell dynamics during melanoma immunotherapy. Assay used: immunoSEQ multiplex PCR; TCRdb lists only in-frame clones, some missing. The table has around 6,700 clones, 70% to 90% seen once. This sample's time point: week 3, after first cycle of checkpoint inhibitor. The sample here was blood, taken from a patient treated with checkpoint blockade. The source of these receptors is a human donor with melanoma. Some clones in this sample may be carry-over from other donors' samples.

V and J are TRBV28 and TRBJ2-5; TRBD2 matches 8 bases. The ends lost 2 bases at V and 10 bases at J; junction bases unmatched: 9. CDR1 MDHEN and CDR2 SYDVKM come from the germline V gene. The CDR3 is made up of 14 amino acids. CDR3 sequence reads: CASSLVSGASVQYF. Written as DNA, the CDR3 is TGTGCCAGCAGTTTAGTTAGCGGGGCCTCGGTCCAGTACTTC.

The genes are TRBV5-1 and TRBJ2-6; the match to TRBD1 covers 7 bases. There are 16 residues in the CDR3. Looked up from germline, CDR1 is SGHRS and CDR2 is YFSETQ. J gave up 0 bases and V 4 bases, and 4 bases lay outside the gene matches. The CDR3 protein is CASSGQESSGANVLTF. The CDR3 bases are TGCGCCAGCAGCGGACAGGAGAGCTCTGGGGCCAACGTCCTGACTTTC.

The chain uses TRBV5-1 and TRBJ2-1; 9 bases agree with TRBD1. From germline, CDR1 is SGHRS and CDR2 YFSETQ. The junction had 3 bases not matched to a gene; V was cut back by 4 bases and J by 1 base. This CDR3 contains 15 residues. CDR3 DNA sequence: TGCGCCAGCAGCCCCGGGACAGGGTCCTACAATGAGCAGTTCTTC. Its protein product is CASSPGTGSYNEQFF.

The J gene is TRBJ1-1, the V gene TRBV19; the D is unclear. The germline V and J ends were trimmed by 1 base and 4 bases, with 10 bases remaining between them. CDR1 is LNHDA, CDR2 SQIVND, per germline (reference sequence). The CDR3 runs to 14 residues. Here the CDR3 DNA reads TGTGCCAGTAGTATAGCATCGGGGAGCACTGAAGCTTTCTTT. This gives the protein CASSIASGSTEAFF. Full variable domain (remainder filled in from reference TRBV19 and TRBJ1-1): DGGITQSPKYLFRKEGQNVTLSCEQNLNHDAMYWYRQDPGQGLRLIYYSQIVNDFQKGDIAEGYSVSREKKESFPLTVTSAQKNPTAFYLCASSIASGSTEAFFGQGTRLTVV.

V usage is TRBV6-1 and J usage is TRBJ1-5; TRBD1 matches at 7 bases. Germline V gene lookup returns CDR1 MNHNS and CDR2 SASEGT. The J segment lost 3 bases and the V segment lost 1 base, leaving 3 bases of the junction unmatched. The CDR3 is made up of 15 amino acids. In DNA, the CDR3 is TGTGCCAGCAGTGAAGGGGGGACAGTCAATCAGCCCCAGCATTTT. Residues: CASSEGGTVNQPQHF.

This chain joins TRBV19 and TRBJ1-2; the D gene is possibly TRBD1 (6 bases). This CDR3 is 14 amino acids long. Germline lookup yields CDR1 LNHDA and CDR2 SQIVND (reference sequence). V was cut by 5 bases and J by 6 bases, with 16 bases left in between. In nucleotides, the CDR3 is TGTGCCAGTAGTCTTAACAGGGCCTCTAATGGCTACACCTTC. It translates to CASSLNRASNGYTF.

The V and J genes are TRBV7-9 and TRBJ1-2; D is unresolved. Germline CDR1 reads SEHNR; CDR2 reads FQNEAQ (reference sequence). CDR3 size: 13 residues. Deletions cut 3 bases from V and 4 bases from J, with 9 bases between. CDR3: CASSFQPTYGYTF. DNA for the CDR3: TGTGCCAGCAGCTTTCAACCTACCTATGGCTACACCTTC.

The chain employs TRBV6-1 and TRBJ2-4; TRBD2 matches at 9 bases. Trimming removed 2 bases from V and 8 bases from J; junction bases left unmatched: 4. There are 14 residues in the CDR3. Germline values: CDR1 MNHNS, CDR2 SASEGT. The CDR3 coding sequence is TGTGCCAGCAGTGAAATAGCGGGAGCGGACATTCAGTACTTC. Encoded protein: CASSEIAGADIQYF.

The CDR3 DNA follows: TGTGCCAGCATGAGGAGAGGGGGACCCTACGAGCAGTACTTC. Translated, it gives CASMRRGGPYEQYF. This chain uses TRBV5-6 with TRBJ2-7; the D gene is possibly TRBD1 (6 bases). The ends were cut back, 6 bases at V and 2 bases at J, with 15 bases in the middle. The CDR3 extends over 14 amino acids. Germline values: CDR1 SGHDT, CDR2 YYEEEE.

This CDR3 is CASRATSGGPDTQYF. Here the CDR3 DNA reads TGTGCCAGCCGGGCAACTAGCGGGGGACCAGATACGCAGTATTTT. The chain joins TRBV6-4 to TRBJ2-3; 11 nucleotides line up with TRBD2. CDR1 is MRHNA, CDR2 SNTAGT, per germline. Trimming at V came to 8 bases and at J to 4 bases, leaving 8 bases not matched to a gene. The CDR3 runs to 15 residues.

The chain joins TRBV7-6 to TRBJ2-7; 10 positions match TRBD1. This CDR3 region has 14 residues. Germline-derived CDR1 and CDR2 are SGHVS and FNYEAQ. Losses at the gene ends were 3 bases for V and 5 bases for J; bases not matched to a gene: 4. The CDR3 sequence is CASSFGTGVDEQYF. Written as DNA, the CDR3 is TGTGCCAGCAGCTTTGGGACAGGGGTTGACGAGCAGTACTTC.

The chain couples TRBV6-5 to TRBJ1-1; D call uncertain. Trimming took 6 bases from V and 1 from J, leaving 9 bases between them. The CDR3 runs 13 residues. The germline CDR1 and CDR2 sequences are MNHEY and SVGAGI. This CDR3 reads CASSRNTNTEAFF. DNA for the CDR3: TGTGCCAGCAGCCGTAATACGAACACTGAAGCTTTCTTT.

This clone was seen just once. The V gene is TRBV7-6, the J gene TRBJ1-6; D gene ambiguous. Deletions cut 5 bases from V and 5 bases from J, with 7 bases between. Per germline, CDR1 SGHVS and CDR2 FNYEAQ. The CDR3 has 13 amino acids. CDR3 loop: CASSPENNSPLHF. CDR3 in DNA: TGTGCCAGCAGCCCAGAAAATAATTCACCCCTCCACTTT.

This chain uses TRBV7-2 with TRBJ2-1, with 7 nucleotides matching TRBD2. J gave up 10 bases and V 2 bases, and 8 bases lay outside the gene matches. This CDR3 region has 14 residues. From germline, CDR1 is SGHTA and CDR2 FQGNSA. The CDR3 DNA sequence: TGTGCCAGCAGCTTATCCCGGACTAGTTTAGAGCAGTTCTTC. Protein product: CASSLSRTSLEQFF.

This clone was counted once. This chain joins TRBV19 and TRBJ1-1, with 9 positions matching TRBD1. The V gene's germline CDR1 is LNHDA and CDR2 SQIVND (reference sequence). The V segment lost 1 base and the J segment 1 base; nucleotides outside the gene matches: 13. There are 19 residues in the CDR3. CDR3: CASSIAFGGQGIQNTEAFF. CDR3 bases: TGTGCCAGTAGTATAGCCTTCGGGGGACAGGGCATCCAGAACACTGAAGCTTTCTTT.

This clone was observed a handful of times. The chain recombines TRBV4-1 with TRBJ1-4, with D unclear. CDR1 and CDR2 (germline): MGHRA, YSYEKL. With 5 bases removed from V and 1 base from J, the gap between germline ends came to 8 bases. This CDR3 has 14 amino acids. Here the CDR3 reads CASSFEGTNEKLFF. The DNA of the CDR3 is TGCGCCAGCAGCTTTGAAGGAACTAATGAAAAACTGTTTTTT.

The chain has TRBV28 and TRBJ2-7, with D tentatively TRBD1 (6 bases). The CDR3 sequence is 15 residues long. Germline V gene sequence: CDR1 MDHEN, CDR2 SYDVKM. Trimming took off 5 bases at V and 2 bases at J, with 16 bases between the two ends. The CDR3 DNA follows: TGTGCCAGCAGTCCCCGGACAGCCAACACCTACGAGCAGTACTTC. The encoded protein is CASSPRTANTYEQYF.

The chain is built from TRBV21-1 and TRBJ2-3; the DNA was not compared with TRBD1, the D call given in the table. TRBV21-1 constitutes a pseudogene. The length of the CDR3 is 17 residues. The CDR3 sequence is CASSTRTPGQSTDTQYF. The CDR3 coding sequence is TGTGCCAGCAGCACCCGGACACCGGGACAAAGCACAGATACGCAGTATTTT.

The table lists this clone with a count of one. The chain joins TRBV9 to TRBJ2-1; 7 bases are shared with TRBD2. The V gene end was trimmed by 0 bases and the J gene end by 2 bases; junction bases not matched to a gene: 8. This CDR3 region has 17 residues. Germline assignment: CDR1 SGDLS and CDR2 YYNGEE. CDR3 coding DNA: TGTGCCAGCAGCGTAGGAGCGGGATCACCCCCCTACAATGAGCAGTTCTTC. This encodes CASSVGAGSPPYNEQFF.